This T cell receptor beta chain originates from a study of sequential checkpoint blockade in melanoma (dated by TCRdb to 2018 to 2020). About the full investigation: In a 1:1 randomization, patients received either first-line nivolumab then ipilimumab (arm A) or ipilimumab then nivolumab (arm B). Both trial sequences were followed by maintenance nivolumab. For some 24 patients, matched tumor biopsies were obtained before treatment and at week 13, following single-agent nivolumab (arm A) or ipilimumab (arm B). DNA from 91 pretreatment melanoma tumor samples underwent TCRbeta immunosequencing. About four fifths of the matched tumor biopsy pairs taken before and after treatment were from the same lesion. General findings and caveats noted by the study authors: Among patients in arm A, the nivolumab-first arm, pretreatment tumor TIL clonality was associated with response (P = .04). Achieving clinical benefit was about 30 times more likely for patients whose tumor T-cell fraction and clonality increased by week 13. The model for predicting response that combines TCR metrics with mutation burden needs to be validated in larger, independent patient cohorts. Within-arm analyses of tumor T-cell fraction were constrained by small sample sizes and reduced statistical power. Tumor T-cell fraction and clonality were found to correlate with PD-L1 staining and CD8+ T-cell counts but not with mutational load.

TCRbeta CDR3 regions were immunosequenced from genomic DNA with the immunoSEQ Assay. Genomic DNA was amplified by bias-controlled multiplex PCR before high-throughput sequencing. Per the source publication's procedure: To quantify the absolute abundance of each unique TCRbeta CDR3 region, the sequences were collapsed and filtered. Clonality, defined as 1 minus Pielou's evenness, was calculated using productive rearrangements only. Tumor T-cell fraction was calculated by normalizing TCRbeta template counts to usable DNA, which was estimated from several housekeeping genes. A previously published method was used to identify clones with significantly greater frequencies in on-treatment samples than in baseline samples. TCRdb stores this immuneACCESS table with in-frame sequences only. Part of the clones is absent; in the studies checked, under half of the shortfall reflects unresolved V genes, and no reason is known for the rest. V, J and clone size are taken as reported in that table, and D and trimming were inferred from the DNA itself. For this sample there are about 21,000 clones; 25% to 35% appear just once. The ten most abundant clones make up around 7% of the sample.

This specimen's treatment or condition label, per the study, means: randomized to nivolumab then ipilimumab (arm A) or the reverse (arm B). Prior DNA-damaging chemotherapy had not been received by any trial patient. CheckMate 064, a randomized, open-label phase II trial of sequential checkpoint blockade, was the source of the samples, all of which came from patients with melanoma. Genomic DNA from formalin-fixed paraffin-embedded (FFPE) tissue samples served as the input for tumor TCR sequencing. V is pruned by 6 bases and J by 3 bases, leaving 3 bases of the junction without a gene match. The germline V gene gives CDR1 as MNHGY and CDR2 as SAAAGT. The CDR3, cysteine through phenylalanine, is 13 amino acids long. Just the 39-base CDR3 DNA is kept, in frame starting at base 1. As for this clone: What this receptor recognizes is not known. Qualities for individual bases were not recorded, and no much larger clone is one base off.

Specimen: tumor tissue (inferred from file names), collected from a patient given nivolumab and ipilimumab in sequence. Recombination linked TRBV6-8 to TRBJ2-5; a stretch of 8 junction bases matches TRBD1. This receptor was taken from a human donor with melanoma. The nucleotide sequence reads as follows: TGTGCCAGCAGGCCACAGGGGGAAGAGACCCAGTACTTC. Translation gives CASRPQGEETQYF.